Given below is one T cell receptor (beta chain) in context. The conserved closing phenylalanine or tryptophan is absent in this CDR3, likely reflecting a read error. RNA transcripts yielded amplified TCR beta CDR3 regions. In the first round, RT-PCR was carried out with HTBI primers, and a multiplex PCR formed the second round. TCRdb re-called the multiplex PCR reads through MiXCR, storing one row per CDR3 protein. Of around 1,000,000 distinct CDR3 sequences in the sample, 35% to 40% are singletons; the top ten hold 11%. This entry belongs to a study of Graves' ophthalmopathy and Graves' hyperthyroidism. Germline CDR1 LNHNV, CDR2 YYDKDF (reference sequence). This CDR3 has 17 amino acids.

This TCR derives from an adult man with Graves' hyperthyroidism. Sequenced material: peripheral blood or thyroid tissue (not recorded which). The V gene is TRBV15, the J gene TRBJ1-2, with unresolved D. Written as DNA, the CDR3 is TGTGCCATCAGCAAAGATTACGGGTTTAGGAGTGGCTATGGCTACACCCTC. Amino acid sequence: CAISKDYGFRSGYGYTL.